The clone carrying this T cell receptor (beta chain) came up many times. Its specificity is not known. Healthy Caucasian individuals made up all the donors. This specimen comes from a study of identical twins. The CDR3 has 13 residues. Germline CDR1 and CDR2: SGHTA and FQGNSA. Trimming removed 7 bases from V and 9 bases from J, with 16 bases in between. Study conclusions and caveats: For cord blood, abundant beta clonotypes had fewer insertions, unlike memory repertoires, which showed none. When twins shared out-of-frame alpha sequences, those sequences had excess low generation probability.

Carrying unique molecular identifiers, the cDNA also gained a universal primer site through template switching. MiXCR was run by TCRdb on the 5' RACE reads, yielding one entry per CDR3 protein. The sample has 450,000 or so distinct CDR3 sequences; around 15% are singletons. These same records also appear under a second study, on yellow fever vaccine responses in identical twins.

This clonotype originated in a woman aged 18-29 years in good health. Sequences were obtained from CD4+ T cells sorted from blood. The chain combines TRBV7-2 with TRBJ2-1, with D perhaps matching TRBD2 (5 bases). CDR3 in DNA: TGTGCCAGCAATGAACCTGTCCGGGGTGAGCAGTTCTTC. Amino acids: CASNEPVRGEQFF.